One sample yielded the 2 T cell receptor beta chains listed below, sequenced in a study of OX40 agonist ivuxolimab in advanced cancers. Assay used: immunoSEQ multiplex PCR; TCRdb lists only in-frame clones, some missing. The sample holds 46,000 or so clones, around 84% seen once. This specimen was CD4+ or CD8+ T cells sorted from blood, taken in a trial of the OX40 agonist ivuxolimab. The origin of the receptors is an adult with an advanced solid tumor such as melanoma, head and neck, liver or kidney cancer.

The CDR3 bases are TGTGCCAGCAGCTTAGGACTAGCGGGAGCCGGGCAGTACTTC. It encodes CASSLGLAGAGQYF. This chain links TRBV11-2 with TRBJ2-7; 12 bases agree with TRBD2. There are 14 residues in the CDR3. V gave up 1 base and J gave up 9 bases; unmatched junction bases: 4. Germline V gives CDR1 SGHAT, CDR2 FQNNGV.

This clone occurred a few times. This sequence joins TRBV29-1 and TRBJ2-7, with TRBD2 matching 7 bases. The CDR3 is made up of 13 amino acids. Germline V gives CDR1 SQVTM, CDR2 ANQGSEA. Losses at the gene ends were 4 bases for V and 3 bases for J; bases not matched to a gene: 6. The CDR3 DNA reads TGCAGCGTTGGGGGGGGGACCCACTACGAGCAGTACTTC. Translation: CSVGGGTHYEQYF.